This TCR beta chain derives from a study of PD-1 blockade in mismatch repair-deficient tumors. The overall study: Patients had over ten mismatch repair-deficient cancer types and were previously treated and progressing.

Regarding time point: roughly 11-day in vitro stimulation with candidate neoantigen peptide 6. A roughly ten-day in vitro culture was run per each of fewer than ten reactive peptides. The CDR3 is 12 amino acids. The germline V gene encodes CDR1 SGHDN and CDR2 FVKESK. The ends were cut back, 0 bases at V and 7 bases at J, with 4 bases in the middle. Profiled with immunoSEQ multiplex PCR; TCRdb holds only in-frame clones, not every one. Of approximately 15,000 clones in the sample, 86% were seen once. Study outcomes and limitations: Tumor-resident clones, often undetectable pretreatment in blood, expanded then contracted after pembrolizumab.

Details on this clone: No antigen is known for it.

The V call is TRBV14, the J call TRBJ1-5; D unresolved. This TCR was sampled from an adult with mismatch repair-deficient cancer. The sample in question was cells cultured in vitro, obtained from a patient treated with pembrolizumab. This CDR3 is CASSQEGQPQHF. The CDR3 coding sequence is TGTGCCAGCAGCCAAGAAGGCCAGCCCCAGCATTTT.